These 25 T cell receptor beta chains originate from one sample sequenced in a study of OX40 agonist ivuxolimab in advanced cancers. The protocol was immunoSEQ multiplex PCR, while the TCRdb copy is restricted to in-frame clones and leaves out a portion. The data show about 16,000 clones, about four fifths seen once. Source: CD4+ or CD8+ T cells sorted from blood, taken in a trial of the OX40 agonist ivuxolimab. The receptors originated from an adult with an advanced solid tumor such as melanoma, head and neck, liver or kidney cancer.

This clone has just a few counts. The rearrangement joins TRBV9 to TRBJ2-1; D may be TRBD2 (5 bases). From germline, CDR1 is SGDLS and CDR2 YYNGEE. V was clipped by 3 bases and J by 10 bases, with 17 bases between them. This CDR3 contains 14 residues. The CDR3 coding sequence is TGTGCCAGCAGCGACCAAACGGAGGTTGGGGAGCAGTTCTTC. This sequence encodes CASSDQTEVGEQFF.

V is TRBV5-4 and J is TRBJ2-5; 8 bases are shared with TRBD1. Germline V gene lookup returns CDR1 SGHNT and CDR2 YYREEE (reference sequence). The CDR3 is 13 amino acids. The ends lost 0 bases at V and 5 bases at J; junction bases unmatched: 0. The CDR3 region has the DNA TGTGCCAGCAGCTTGGACAGGGGGGAGACCCAGTACTTC. It translates to CASSLDRGETQYF.

The V call is TRBV9, the J call TRBJ1-3; 9 bases are shared with TRBD1. The CDR3 totals 20 residues. V shed 1 base, J shed 1 base, and the junction held 15 bases outside the gene matches. Germline V gene lookup returns CDR1 SGDLS and CDR2 YYNGEE. The CDR3 sequence is CASSVSPLPQGQGSGNTIYF. CDR3 in DNA: TGTGCCAGCAGCGTAAGCCCCTTGCCCCAAGGACAGGGGTCTGGAAACACCATATATTTT.

This clone appeared a single time. CDR3 sequence reads: CASSYGAGEYEQYF. CDR3 DNA: TGTGCCAGCAGTTACGGGGCAGGAGAGTACGAGCAGTACTTC. The chain carries TRBV6-6 and TRBJ2-7; tentatively, D is TRBD1 (5 bases). The CDR3 is 14 amino acids. Germline values: CDR1 MNHNY, CDR2 SVGAGI (reference sequence). The V end lost 2 bases, the J end lost 4 bases, and 12 bases lay between the germline ends.

The chain recombines TRBV7-6 with TRBJ2-1; the match to TRBD2 covers 14 bases. CDR1 and CDR2 (germline): SGHVS, FNYEAQ. CDR3 size: 18 residues. The J segment lost 7 bases and the V segment lost 3 bases, leaving 11 bases of the junction unmatched. The CDR3 loop is CASSLNGLAGGLWNEQFF. The CDR3 bases are TGTGCCAGCAGCTTGAATGGACTAGCGGGGGGCCTGTGGAATGAGCAGTTCTTC.

The genes are TRBV6-6 and TRBJ1-1; TRBD1 aligns across 7 bases. This CDR3 comprises 15 residues. V trimming: 0 bases; J trimming: 5 bases; junction bases outside the gene matches: 6. Germline-derived CDR1 and CDR2 are MNHNY and SVGAGI (reference sequence). The CDR3 loop reads CASSYSRQGPTEAFF. CDR3 nucleotides: TGTGCCAGCAGTTACTCGCGACAGGGTCCGACTGAAGCTTTCTTT.

The rearrangement uses TRBV7-2 and TRBJ2-7; TRBD2 is a possible D gene (5 bases). The CDR3 is 14 amino acids. Germline values: CDR1 SGHTA, CDR2 FQGNSA. The V gene lost 2 bases and the J gene lost 4 bases, with 12 bases spanning the gap. CDR3 nucleotides: TGTGCCAGCAGCTTAATGGGCGAGGGTTACGAGCAGTACTTC. It encodes CASSLMGEGYEQYF.

The J gene is TRBJ1-6, the V gene TRBV5-8; 7 nucleotides agree with TRBD1. The germline V gene has CDR1 SGHTS and CDR2 YDEGEE. The CDR3 loop spans 16 amino acids. After removal of 0 bases from V and 4 bases from J, the junction contained 4 bases not matched to a gene. CDR3 sequence: CASSLEGARYNSPLHF. In DNA, the CDR3 is TGTGCCAGCAGCTTGGAGGGGGCGCGATATAATTCACCCCTCCACTTT.

J is TRBJ1-3 and V is TRBV19, with D maybe TRBD1 (5 bases). Trimming left V 3 bases short and J 4 bases short, with 13 bases between. The germline gives CDR1 LNHDA, CDR2 SQIVND (reference sequence). The CDR3 covers 15 residues. CDR3 DNA: TGTGCCAGTAGTATGGGCCAGGGTCTCGGAAACACCATATATTTT. This encodes CASSMGQGLGNTIYF.

The chain is built from TRBV5-1 and TRBJ1-1; D gene uncertain. Deletions cut 2 bases from V and 10 bases from J, with 21 bases between. The CDR3 spans 15 residues. Germline V gives CDR1 SGHRS, CDR2 YFSETQ. The CDR3 coding sequence is TGCGCCAGCAGCTTAGGCCGCGGCGGGGAAATATCAGCTTTCTTT. Translating gives CASSLGRGGEISAFF.

This rearrangement joins TRBV11-2 to TRBJ2-5, with TRBD2 identical over 12 bases. Germline V lookup: CDR1 SGHAT, CDR2 FQNNGV. The CDR3 consists of 15 residues. After removal of 1 base from V and 7 bases from J, the junction contained 4 bases not matched to a gene. The CDR3 coding sequence is TGTGCCAGCAGCTTAGGAAGACTAGCGGGGGCGACCCAGTACTTC. It specifies CASSLGRLAGATQYF.

V gene TRBV6-5 combines with J gene TRBJ1-3; a weak D match, TRBD1 (5 bases). The V gene's germline CDR1 is MNHEY and CDR2 SVGAGI. Trimming left V 6 bases short and J 2 bases short, with 14 bases between. The CDR3 runs 15 residues. The CDR3 DNA sequence: TGTGCCAGCAGCCCCGGGGCGGGGACTGGAAACACCATATATTTT. Translated: CASSPGAGTGNTIYF.

The rearrangement uses TRBV9 and TRBJ2-1; 10 bases match TRBD1. The length of the CDR3 is 15 residues. Germline CDR1 and CDR2: SGDLS and YYNGEE. The V and J ends lost 3 bases and 9 bases, in that order; junction bases with no gene match: 9. DNA for the CDR3: TGTGCCAGCAGCGCCGGGACAGGGGTTGTAGGTGAGCAGTTCTTC. It translates to CASSAGTGVVGEQFF.

DNA for the CDR3: TGTGCCAGCAGCTTGAGGGACAGGGTCTACGAGCAGTACTTC. Protein product: CASSLRDRVYEQYF. The V call is TRBV7-9, the J call TRBJ2-7; TRBD1 matches at 9 bases. This CDR3 is 14 amino acids long. CDR1 is SEHNR and CDR2 is FQNEAQ in the germline V gene (reference sequence). Trimming cost V 3 bases and J 3 bases; bases outside gene matches: 3.

The J gene is TRBJ1-2, the V gene TRBV13; unclear D gene. V lost 1 base, J lost 0 bases, and 15 bases lay in between. The V gene's germline CDR1 is PRHDT and CDR2 FYEKMQ (reference sequence). The CDR3 has 17 amino acids. CDR3 bases: TGTGCCAGCAGCTTAGAGTTCCGGGCACACCCTAACTATGGCTACACCTTC. It specifies CASSLEFRAHPNYGYTF.

The chain carries TRBV6-5 and TRBJ1-1; D perhaps matches TRBD1 (5 bases). The V gene's germline CDR1 is MNHEY and CDR2 SVGAGI. This CDR3 has 11 amino acids. V was clipped by 6 bases and J by 6 bases, with 8 bases between them. The CDR3 loop reads CASSEGPEAFF. Written as DNA, the CDR3 is TGTGCCAGCAGCGAGGGGCCTGAAGCTTTCTTT.

The chain combines TRBV5-1 with TRBJ1-4, with 7 bases lining up with TRBD1. This CDR3 has 14 residues. V lost 0 bases and J lost 7; bases outside the gene matches: 3. Germline CDR1 and CDR2: SGHRS and YFSETQ. The CDR3 loop reads CASSLGEGAEKLFF. The DNA for the CDR3 is TGCGCCAGCAGCTTGGGGGAGGGGGCTGAAAAACTGTTTTTT.

V and J are TRBV19 and TRBJ1-1, with D uncertain. V was pared by 5 bases and J by 6 bases, with 7 bases between. The CDR3 spans 11 residues. CDR1 is LNHDA, CDR2 SQIVND, per germline (reference sequence). The CDR3 here is CASSEGSEAFF. In DNA form, the CDR3 reads TGTGCCAGTAGTGAGGGTTCTGAAGCTTTCTTT.

V is TRBV7-8 and J is TRBJ2-1; TRBD1 might be the D (6 bases). Trimming took off 5 bases at V and 12 bases at J, with 20 bases between the two ends. The germline V gene encodes CDR1 SGHVS and CDR2 FQNEAQ. The CDR3 is made up of 14 amino acids. The CDR3 nucleotides are TGTGCCAGCAGCCACCGGACAGTCCAAGCGCCGCAGTTCTTC. This sequence encodes CASSHRTVQAPQFF.

The V gene is TRBV6-4, the J gene TRBJ2-2; D gene unclear. Trimming pared 8 bases from V and 2 bases from J, leaving 12 bases between. Germline V lookup: CDR1 MRHNA, CDR2 SNTAGT. The length of the CDR3 is 14 residues. The CDR3 sequence is CASRPGTNTGELFF. The CDR3 DNA reads TGTGCCAGCCGCCCGGGTACTAACACCGGGGAGCTGTTTTTT.

The rearrangement uses TRBV29-1 and TRBJ1-1; D unresolved. The CDR3 is 12 amino acids. Trimming took 6 bases from V and 0 from J, leaving 8 bases between them. Per the germline V gene, CDR1 is SQVTM and CDR2 is ANQGSEA. For the CDR3, the DNA is TGCAGCGTAGGTGGCATGAACACTGAAGCTTTCTTT. Amino acids: CSVGGMNTEAFF.

This clone was detected only a few times. The rearrangement links TRBV19 to TRBJ1-2; 11 nucleotides match TRBD1. This CDR3 has 15 residues. Trimming at V came to 7 bases and at J to 3 bases, leaving 7 bases not matched to a gene. Germline V CDR1 and CDR2: LNHDA, SQIVND (reference sequence). In nucleotides, the CDR3 is TGTGCCAGTACCTTAGGACAGGGGGCTTACTATGGCTACACCTTC. It specifies CASTLGQGAYYGYTF.

The rearrangement links TRBV4-3 to TRBJ2-1; a weak D match, TRBD1 (6 bases). Trimming shortened V by 0 bases and J by 8 bases, and 23 bases separated the two germline ends. The CDR3 has 18 residues. The germline V gene has CDR1 LGHNA and CDR2 YSLEER. The CDR3 DNA follows: TGCGCCAGCAGCCAAGATGAAGGAGGCAGGGGAGCGCGGGATGAGCAGTTCTTC. Its translation: CASSQDEGGRGARDEQFF.

V gene TRBV27 combines with J gene TRBJ2-7; no clear D. The CDR3 spans 15 residues. From germline, CDR1 is MNHEY and CDR2 SMNVEV (reference sequence). V lost 6 bases, J lost 0 bases, and 15 bases lay in between. The CDR3 protein is CASSQSAADSYEQYF. The CDR3 DNA is TGTGCCAGCAGCCAATCCGCGGCTGACTCCTACGAGCAGTACTTC.

The chain's CDR3 is CASSYGTETRETQYF. In nucleotides, the CDR3 is TGCGCCAGCAGCTACGGGACAGAGACACGGGAGACCCAGTACTTC. The chain employs TRBV5-1 and TRBJ2-5, with 7 nucleotides matching TRBD1. This CDR3 spans 15 amino acids. Trimming at V came to 3 bases and at J to 5 bases, leaving 10 bases not matched to a gene. Germline V gene sequence: CDR1 SGHRS, CDR2 YFSETQ.